The rows below give T cell receptor beta chains drawn from one sample of a study of blood T cell repertoires in COVID-19. The table came from immunoSEQ multiplex PCR; TCRdb's copy has only in-frame clones and leaves some out. The sample has 250,000 to 350,000 clones, 85% seen once. Sample: PBMCs or T cells enriched from blood (not recorded which). These receptors were collected from a woman aged 45 to 65 who had recovered from COVID-19. The CDR3 runs from the conserved cysteine through the conserved F or W. The D gene is left open where the match is weak. A clone size is listed for some rows: how often the clone was seen (once, few, many), or a class if it is expanded.

TRBV19	TRBD1	TRBJ2-5	-	CASSRAGQGGETQYF	TGTGCCAGTAGTAGAGCCGGACAGGGGGGAGAGACCCAGTACTTC
TRBV19	TRBD1	TRBJ1-1	-	CASSTNRGRITEAFF	TGTGCCAGTAGTACAAACAGGGGGCGGATAACTGAAGCTTTCTTT
TRBV5-1	-	TRBJ2-5	-	CASRTRAGIETQYF	TGCGCCAGCAGAACGAGGGCCGGGATTGAGACCCAGTACTTC
TRBV6-5	-	TRBJ2-1	-	CASTPLGGYNEQFF	TGTGCCAGCACCCCCCTGGGGGGATACAATGAGCAGTTCTTC
TRBV2	TRBD1	TRBJ1-2	-	CASRGDRIRYGYTF	TGTGCCAGCAGAGGGGACAGGATACGCTATGGCTACACCTTC
TRBV5-1	-	TRBJ1-3	-	CASSLERGSGNTIYF	TGCGCCAGCAGCTTGGAAAGGGGCTCTGGAAACACCATATATTTT
TRBV19	TRBD1	TRBJ2-7	-	CASNQGETYEQYF	TGTGCCAGTAATCAGGGGGAAACCTACGAGCAGTACTTC
TRBV7-8	TRBD1	TRBJ2-1	few	CASRADRGSYNEQFF	TGTGCCAGCAGGGCCGACAGGGGCTCCTACAATGAGCAGTTCTTC
TRBV19	-	TRBJ2-1	-	CASSKWTDYNEQFF	TGTGCCAGTAGTAAGTGGACAGACTACAATGAGCAGTTCTTC
TRBV3-1/TRBV3-2	TRBD2	TRBJ2-3	once	CASSRTPGLAGQGTNTDTQYF	TGTGCCAGCAGTCGAACTCCGGGACTAGCGGGGCAAGGGACTAACACAGATACGCAGTATTTT
TRBV7-8	TRBD2	TRBJ2-3	-	CASSLFVLAGSVGDTQYF	TGTGCCAGCAGCTTATTCGTACTAGCGGGATCTGTCGGGGATACGCAGTATTTT
TRBV7-2	-	TRBJ1-6	-	CASSLLGLTNRGSPLHF	TGTGCCAGCAGCTTATTAGGTCTGACCAACAGAGGGTCACCCCTCCACTTT
TRBV29-1	TRBD1	TRBJ2-7	-	CSVSRDRSPYEQYF	TGCAGCGTGAGCCGGGACAGGTCACCCTACGAGCAGTACTTC
TRBV27	-	TRBJ2-2	-	CASSLASGTGELFF	TGTGCCAGCAGTTTAGCCAGCGGAACCGGGGAGCTGTTTTTT
TRBV19	-	TRBJ1-5	-	CASRGAGLNQPQHF	TGTGCCAGTAGAGGGGCAGGCCTCAATCAGCCCCAGCATTTT
TRBV7-9	-	TRBJ2-1	-	CALGGADSLFDEQFF	TGTGCCCTCGGGGGAGCGGACTCCCTATTTGATGAGCAGTTCTTC
TRBV19	-	TRBJ1-5	-	CASSIQTDGGQPQHF	TGTGCCAGTAGTATTCAGACAGACGGGGGTCAGCCCCAGCATTTT
TRBV3-1/TRBV3-2	-	TRBJ1-2	-	CASSQGGLYGYTF	TGTGCCAGCAGCCAAGGAGGCCTGTACGGCTACACCTTC
TRBV19	TRBD1	TRBJ1-2	-	CASSHRDRVSSGYTF	TGTGCCAGTAGTCACCGGGACAGAGTTTCTAGCGGCTACACCTTC
TRBV3-1/TRBV3-2	-	TRBJ1-1	once	CASRGGSEAFF	TGTGCCAGCAGAGGGGGAAGTGAAGCTTTCTTT
TRBV7-6	TRBD2	TRBJ2-5	-	CASSSNSGGQETQYF	TGTGCCAGCAGCTCCAATAGCGGGGGGCAAGAGACCCAGTACTTC
TRBV7-2	-	TRBJ2-5	few	CASSLGLEGEETQYF	TGTGCCAGCAGCTTAGGGCTGGAAGGGGAAGAGACCCAGTACTTC
TRBV5-4	TRBD2	TRBJ2-7	once	CASSLAPGTSGSYEQYF	TGTGCCAGCAGCTTGGCTCCTGGGACTAGCGGGAGCTACGAGCAGTACTTC
TRBV5-1	TRBD1	TRBJ2-5	-	CASSLSGQGNLETQYF	TGCGCCAGCAGCCTGTCGGGACAGGGGAATTTGGAGACCCAGTACTTC
TRBV7-2	-	TRBJ1-2	-	CASSQGAGPLKGYTF	TGTGCCAGCAGCCAAGGGGCAGGACCTTTAAAGGGCTACACCTTC
TRBV28	TRBD1	TRBJ1-4	few	CASRPTGGYEKLFF	TGTGCCAGCAGACCCACAGGGGGCTACGAAAAACTGTTTTTT